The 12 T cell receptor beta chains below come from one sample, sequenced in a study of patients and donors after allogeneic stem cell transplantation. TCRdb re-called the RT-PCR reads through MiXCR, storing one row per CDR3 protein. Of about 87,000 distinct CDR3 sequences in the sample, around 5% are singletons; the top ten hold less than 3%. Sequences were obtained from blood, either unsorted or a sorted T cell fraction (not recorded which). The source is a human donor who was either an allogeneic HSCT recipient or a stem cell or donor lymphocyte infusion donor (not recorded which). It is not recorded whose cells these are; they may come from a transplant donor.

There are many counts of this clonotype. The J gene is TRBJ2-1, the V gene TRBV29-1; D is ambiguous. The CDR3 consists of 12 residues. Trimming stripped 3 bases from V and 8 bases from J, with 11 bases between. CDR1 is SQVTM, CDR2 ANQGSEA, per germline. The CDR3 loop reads CSVDWGRDEQFF. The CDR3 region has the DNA TGCAGCGTTGACTGGGGAAGGGATGAGCAGTTCTTC.

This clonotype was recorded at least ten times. This chain's CDR3 is CSAAQRDTKVDTNTEAFF. The CDR3 DNA follows: TGCAGTGCTGCTCAGCGGGACACCAAAGTGGACACGAACACTGAAGCTTTCTTT. V gene TRBV20-1 combines with J gene TRBJ1-1; TRBD1 might be the D (6 bases). Germline V gives CDR1 DFQATT, CDR2 SNEGSKA (reference sequence). With 5 bases removed from V and 1 base from J, the gap between germline ends came to 26 bases. The CDR3 contains 18 residues.

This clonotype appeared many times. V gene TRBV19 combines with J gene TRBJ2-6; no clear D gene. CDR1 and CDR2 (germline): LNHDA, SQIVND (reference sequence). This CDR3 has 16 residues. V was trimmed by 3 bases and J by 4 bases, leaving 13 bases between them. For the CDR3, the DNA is TGTGCCAGTAGTATCCTGGGTGGGTTCGGGGCCAACGTCCTGACTTTC. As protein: CASSILGGFGANVLTF.

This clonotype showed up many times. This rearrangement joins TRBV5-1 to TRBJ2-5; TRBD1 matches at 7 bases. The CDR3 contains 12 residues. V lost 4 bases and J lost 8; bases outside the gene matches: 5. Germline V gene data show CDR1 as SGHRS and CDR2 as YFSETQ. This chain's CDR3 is CASSTDRETQYF. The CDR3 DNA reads TGCGCCAGCAGCACTGACAGGGAAACCCAGTACTTC.

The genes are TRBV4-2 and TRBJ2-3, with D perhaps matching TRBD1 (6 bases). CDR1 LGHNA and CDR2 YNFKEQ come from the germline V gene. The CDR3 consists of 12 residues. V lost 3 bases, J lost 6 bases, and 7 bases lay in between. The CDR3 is CASSQRGDTQYF. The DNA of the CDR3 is TGTGCCAGCAGCCAGAGGGGGGATACGCAGTATTTT.

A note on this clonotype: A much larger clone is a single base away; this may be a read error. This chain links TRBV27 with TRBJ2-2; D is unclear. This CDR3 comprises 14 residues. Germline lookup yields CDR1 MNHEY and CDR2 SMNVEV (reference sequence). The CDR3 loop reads CASKLVGNTRELFF. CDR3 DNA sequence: TGTGCCAGCAAGCTTGTAGGGAACACCAGGGAGCTGTTTTTT.

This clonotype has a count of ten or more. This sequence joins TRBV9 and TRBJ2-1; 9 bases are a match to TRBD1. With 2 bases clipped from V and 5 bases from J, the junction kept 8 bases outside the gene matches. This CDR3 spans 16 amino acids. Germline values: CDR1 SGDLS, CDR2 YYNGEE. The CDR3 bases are TGTGCCAGCAGCGTGGGGACAGGGAGGCTAAACAATGAGCAGTTCTTC. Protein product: CASSVGTGRLNNEQFF.

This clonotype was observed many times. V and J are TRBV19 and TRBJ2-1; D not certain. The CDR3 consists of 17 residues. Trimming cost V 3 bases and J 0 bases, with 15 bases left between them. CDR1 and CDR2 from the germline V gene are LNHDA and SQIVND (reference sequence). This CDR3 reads CASSILSKRSSYNEQFF. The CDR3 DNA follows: TGTGCCAGTAGTATTCTATCGAAACGCAGCTCCTACAATGAGCAGTTCTTC. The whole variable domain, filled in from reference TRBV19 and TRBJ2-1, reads DGGITQSPKYLFRKEGQNVTLSCEQNLNHDAMYWYRQDPGQGLRLIYYSQIVNDFQKGDIAEGYSVSREKKESFPLTVTSAQKNPTAFYLCASSILSKRSSYNEQFFGPGTRLTVL.

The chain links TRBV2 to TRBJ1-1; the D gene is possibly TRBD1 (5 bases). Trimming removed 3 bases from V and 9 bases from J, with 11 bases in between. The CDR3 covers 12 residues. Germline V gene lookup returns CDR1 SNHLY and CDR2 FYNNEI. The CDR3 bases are TGTGCCAGCAGTGATGACGGGGGTCAAGCTTTCTTT. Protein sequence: CASSDDGGQAFF.

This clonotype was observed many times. The CDR3 is CASSFSQGNQPQHF. The CDR3 bases are TGTGCCAGCAGTTTTAGCCAGGGCAATCAGCCCCAGCATTTT. V usage is TRBV12-3 or TRBV12-4 and J usage is TRBJ1-5; D is ambiguous. Trimming cost V 3 bases and J 2 bases, with 8 bases left between them. The length of the CDR3 is 14 residues.

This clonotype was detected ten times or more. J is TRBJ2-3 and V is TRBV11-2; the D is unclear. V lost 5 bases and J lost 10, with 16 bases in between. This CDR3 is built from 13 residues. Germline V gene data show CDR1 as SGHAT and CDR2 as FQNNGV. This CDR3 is CASSPEPIAAQYF. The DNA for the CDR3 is TGTGCCAGCAGCCCAGAGCCCATCGCGGCGCAGTATTTT.

CDR3 loop: CASSPINTGQTTNEKLFF. The CDR3 nucleotides are TGTGCCAGCAGCCCTATCAACACGGGACAGACAACTAATGAAAAACTGTTTTTT. The V call is TRBV3-1, the J call TRBJ1-4, with 7 bases that match TRBD1. This CDR3 is 18 amino acids long. From germline, CDR1 is LGHDT and CDR2 YNNKEL (reference sequence). Trimming took 4 bases from V and 0 from J; bases not matched to a gene: 11.